The 26 T cell receptor beta chains listed next were all sequenced from one sample in a study of T-cell memory formation after mild COVID-19. A single record per CDR3 protein comes from TCRdb applying MiXCR to the 5' RACE reads. Among fewer than 550,000 distinct CDR3 sequences listed, over 15% were seen once. The sample consisted of PBMCs or a T cell subset sorted from them (not recorded which). The receptors originated from an adult woman who had mild COVID-19 (a few samples of this study predate the infection). Cell type and time point are not known.

The rearrangement joins TRBV12-3 or TRBV12-4 to TRBJ1-1, with D possibly TRBD1 on 5 matching bases. Trimming took 6 bases from V and 4 from J, leaving 18 bases between them. This CDR3 has 15 residues. DNA of the CDR3: TGTGCCAGCAGGGAGGCGGGGGGATATGGCACTGAAGCTTTCTTT. Its protein product is CASREAGGYGTEAFF.

This clonotype was counted between two and nine times. V gene TRBV7-2 combines with J gene TRBJ2-5, with 12 positions matching TRBD2. V dropped 3 bases and J dropped 5; count of bases not matched to a gene: 4. Germline assignment: CDR1 SGHTA and CDR2 FQGNSA. This CDR3 is built from 15 residues. The DNA for the CDR3 is TGTGCCAGCAGCTTGGGGACTAGCGGGTTCGAGACCCAGTACTTC. Its translation is CASSLGTSGFETQYF.

This clonotype was picked up a small number of times. The chain couples TRBV29-1 to TRBJ2-5, with TRBD1 matching over 9 bases. This CDR3 has 13 amino acids. V shed 1 base, J shed 3 bases, and the junction held 0 bases outside the gene matches. Germline lookup yields CDR1 SQVTM and CDR2 ANQGSEA. The CDR3 loop is CSVEGTGEETQYF. DNA for the CDR3: TGCAGCGTTGAAGGGACAGGGGAAGAGACCCAGTACTTC.

This clonotype was counted only a few times. V and J are TRBV3-1 and TRBJ2-7, with D possibly TRBD2 on 6 matching bases. The germline V gene encodes CDR1 LGHDT and CDR2 YNNKEL (reference sequence). The CDR3 spans 13 residues. V dropped 2 bases and J dropped 7 bases, with 12 bases sitting between them. CDR3 DNA sequence: TGTGCCAGCAGCCAACTGTGGGACTCGGAGCAGTACTTC. Translation gives CASSQLWDSEQYF.

This clonotype has a handful of counts. The chain is built from TRBV25-1 and TRBJ1-2; no clear D gene. V was pared by 10 bases and J by 4 bases, with 19 bases between. CDR1 MGHDK and CDR2 SYGVNS come from the germline V gene. This CDR3 region has 14 residues. The CDR3 DNA reads TGTGCCACCTCCTGGGCGGGGTCGCGCTATGGCTACACCTTC. Protein: CATSWAGSRYGYTF.

This clonotype was counted a few times. The gene calls are TRBV4-2 and TRBJ1-2; D is unresolved. The germline CDR1 and CDR2 sequences are LGHNA and YNFKEQ. The CDR3 extends over 14 amino acids. Trimming took 0 bases from V and 8 from J, leaving 13 bases between them. Here the CDR3 DNA reads TGTGCCAGCAGCCAAGAGATGTTCCTGGGGGGCTACACCTTC. Protein: CASSQEMFLGGYTF.

Only a few counts were recorded for this clonotype. J is TRBJ2-3 and V is TRBV4-1, with TRBD2 as a possible D gene (7 bases). This CDR3 has 13 residues. V was shortened by 4 bases and J by 6 bases, with 11 bases between the two germline ends. Germline lookup yields CDR1 MGHRA and CDR2 YSYEKL. The DNA of the CDR3 is TGCGCCAGCAGCCGCGGGGGCTTGGATACGCAGTATTTT. Protein product: CASSRGGLDTQYF.

In this sample, this clonotype turned up a few times. The rearrangement uses TRBV5-1 and TRBJ1-1, with D perhaps TRBD1 (5 bases). Germline lookup yields CDR1 SGHRS and CDR2 YFSETQ. The germline V and J ends were trimmed by 0 bases and 3 bases, with 12 bases remaining between them. The CDR3 length is 15 residues. The CDR3 nucleotides are TGCGCCAGCAGCTTGGCGGGGGGGAGCTACACTGAAGCTTTCTTT. As protein: CASSLAGGSYTEAFF.

Only a few counts were recorded for this clonotype. The chain combines TRBV20-1 with TRBJ1-2, with 7 nucleotides matching TRBD1. V gave up 5 bases and J gave up 0 bases; unmatched junction bases: 6. This CDR3 is built from 14 residues. Germline V CDR1 and CDR2: DFQATT, SNEGSKA (reference sequence). The CDR3: CSARWDSSNYGYTF. CDR3 DNA: TGCAGTGCTCGTTGGGACAGCTCTAACTATGGCTACACCTTC.

The rearrangement uses TRBV14 and TRBJ2-1, with a possible D match to TRBD2 (5 bases). Trimming took off 0 bases at V and 0 bases at J, with 18 bases between the two ends. The germline V gene encodes CDR1 SGHDN and CDR2 FVKESK. This CDR3 comprises 19 residues. The CDR3 DNA is TGTGCCAGCAGCCAAGAAACCCTTGCAGGACTTTTCTCCTACAATGAGCAGTTCTTC. Protein product: CASSQETLAGLFSYNEQFF. The whole variable domain, filled in from reference TRBV14 and TRBJ2-1, reads EAGVTQFPSHSVIEKGQTVTLRCDPISGHDNLYWYRRVMGKEIKFLLHFVKESKQDESGMPNNRFLAERTGGTYSTLKVQPAELEDSGVYFCASSQETLAGLFSYNEQFFGPGTRLTVL.

The sample holds a few counts of this clonotype. The CDR3 nucleotides are TGTGCCAGCAGTCCAGGAGGGGGAAGGAATGAGCAGTTCTTC. This codes for CASSPGGGRNEQFF. The genes are TRBV7-9 and TRBJ2-1; D tentatively reads TRBD1 or TRBD2 (6 bases each). The V gene's germline CDR1 is SEHNR and CDR2 FQNEAQ (reference sequence). Trimming shortened V by 6 bases and J by 7 bases, and 16 bases separated the two germline ends. The length of the CDR3 is 14 residues.

The rearrangement links TRBV12-3 or TRBV12-4 to TRBJ1-3; the D gene is possibly TRBD1 (5 bases). The length of the CDR3 is 15 residues. Trimming left V 6 bases short and J 0 bases short, with 12 bases between. CDR3 DNA: TGTGCCAGCAGACCGGGGCGGAACTCTGGAAACACCATATATTTT. It translates to CASRPGRNSGNTIYF.

V is TRBV20-1 and J is TRBJ2-2, with 8 bases aligning to TRBD1. J gave up 1 base and V 2 bases, and 3 bases lay outside the gene matches. CDR1 DFQATT and CDR2 SNEGSKA come from the germline V gene (reference sequence). The CDR3 has 15 residues. CDR3 sequence: CSARTGTGNTGELFF. DNA of the CDR3: TGCAGTGCTAGAACCGGGACAGGGAACACCGGGGAGCTGTTTTTT.

This clonotype was counted many times. The DNA of the CDR3 is TGTGCCAGCAGCAAAACAGGGGGCACAGATACGCAGTATTTT. Translating it yields CASSKTGGTDTQYF. The rearrangement joins TRBV7-7 to TRBJ2-3; TRBD1 aligns across 7 bases. The CDR3 length is 14 residues. Germline CDR1 is SSHAT and CDR2 is FNYEAQ (reference sequence). Germline trimming cut 5 bases from V and 1 base from J; bases unmatched to any gene: 3.

The genes are TRBV15 and TRBJ2-5; D not certain. The V gene's germline CDR1 is LNHNV and CDR2 YYDKDF (reference sequence). The V and J ends lost 3 bases and 1 base respectively, with 9 bases between them. The CDR3 is 14 amino acids. In nucleotides, the CDR3 is TGTGCCACCAGCAGCTTGTCCTTCCAAGAGACCCAGTACTTC. It specifies CATSSLSFQETQYF.

This clonotype was observed a few times. The chain couples TRBV27 to TRBJ2-3, with D perhaps given as TRBD1 or TRBD2 (5 bases each). This CDR3 contains 15 residues. CDR1 MNHEY and CDR2 SMNVEV come from the germline V gene (reference sequence). V shed 0 bases and J shed 2 bases, with 9 bases lying between them. The CDR3 DNA follows: TGTGCCAGCAGTTTATCCGGGGCTTACACAGATACGCAGTATTTT. Amino acid sequence: CASSLSGAYTDTQYF.

In this sample, this clonotype turned up many times. The rearrangement joins TRBV7-2 to TRBJ1-1, with no clear D. V was shortened by 2 bases and J by 1 base, with 5 bases between the two germline ends. Germline CDR1 SGHTA, CDR2 FQGNSA. There are 13 residues in the CDR3. CDR3 in DNA: TGTGCCAGCAGCTTATACACGAACACTGAAGCTTTCTTT. The encoded protein is CASSLYTNTEAFF.

To note about this clonotype: The junction departs from germline at one end; a sequencing error may be responsible. The chain uses TRBV29-1 and TRBJ1-2; 7 bases are a match to TRBD1. The germline gives CDR1 SQVTM, CDR2 ANQGSEA. The length of the CDR3 is 13 residues. Written as DNA, the CDR3 is TGCAGCGTGGAAGGACAGGCCTCCTATGGCTACACCTTC. This codes for CSVEGQASYGYTF.

The V gene is TRBV24-1, the J gene TRBJ1-1, with D unresolved. Germline CDR1 and CDR2: KGHDR and SFDVKD. Trimming took 0 bases from V and 2 from J, leaving 9 bases between them. This CDR3 is built from 15 residues. CDR3 bases: TGTGCCACCAGTGATTTGGATCAAGAAAACACTGAAGCTTTCTTT. It is translated as CATSDLDQENTEAFF.

CDR3 sequence reads: CASSSIGRTGGLSTF. The CDR3 bases are TGTGCCAGCAGCTCAATTGGACGCACAGGGGGCCTGTCCACCTTC. This chain joins TRBV5-4 and TRBJ1-2; 9 bases align to TRBD1. This CDR3 is built from 15 residues. V lost 3 bases, J lost 13 bases, and 16 bases stayed unmatched. In germline, CDR1 is SGHNT, CDR2 YYREEE (reference sequence).

This clonotype came up a few times. The chain has TRBV5-1 and TRBJ2-1; TRBD2 matches at 8 bases. With 3 bases clipped from V and 4 bases from J, the junction kept 6 bases outside the gene matches. The CDR3 length is 15 residues. CDR1 SGHRS and CDR2 YFSETQ come from the germline V gene. The CDR3 loop reads CASSWTSRVYNEQFF. The CDR3 region has the DNA TGCGCCAGCAGCTGGACTAGCCGGGTATACAATGAGCAGTTCTTC.

The chain couples TRBV3-1 to TRBJ1-3; 7 bases are a match to TRBD1. CDR1 LGHDT and CDR2 YNNKEL come from the germline V gene (reference sequence). The CDR3 totals 14 residues. V lost 5 bases and J lost 4; bases outside the gene matches: 5. CDR3 nucleotides: TGTGCCAGCAGCACGACAGGGTTCGGAAACACCATATATTTT. Protein sequence: CASSTTGFGNTIYF.

This clonotype has only a few counts. This chain uses TRBV24-1 with TRBJ2-1; D uncertain. The CDR3 runs to 14 residues. In germline, CDR1 is KGHDR, CDR2 SFDVKD. Deletions cut 0 bases from V and 3 bases from J, with 5 bases between. The CDR3: CATSDLPGYNEQFF. Here the CDR3 DNA reads TGTGCCACCAGTGATTTGCCAGGCTACAATGAGCAGTTCTTC.

The CDR3 DNA is TGTGCCAGCAGCCAATCTTTAGGACTCCCGAACACTGAAGCTTTCTTT. Its protein is CASSQSLGLPNTEAFF. This chain links TRBV3-1 with TRBJ1-1, with D uncertain. This CDR3 comprises 16 residues. Looked up from germline, CDR1 is LGHDT and CDR2 is YNNKEL (reference sequence). The ends were cut back, 2 bases at V and 1 base at J, with 14 bases in the middle.

This clonotype showed up many times. This chain connects TRBV5-8 to TRBJ1-2; possibly TRBD1 for D (6 bases). The germline V gene encodes CDR1 SGHTS and CDR2 YDEGEE. V was cut by 2 bases and J by 4 bases, with 15 bases left in between. The length of the CDR3 is 15 residues. CDR3 DNA: TGTGCCAGCAGCTTACTCGGGGGGGGCAGCTATGGCTACACCTTC. The encoded protein is CASSLLGGGSYGYTF.

This clonotype was counted a few times. As DNA, the CDR3 is TGTGCCAGCAGCCCCGAGGACAGTTTCCACAATGAGCAGTTCTTC. It yields the protein CASSPEDSFHNEQFF. This chain connects TRBV4-2 to TRBJ2-1; D is perhaps TRBD1 (6 bases). This CDR3 region has 15 residues. Germline CDR1 reads LGHNA; CDR2 reads YNFKEQ. The V and J ends lost 4 bases and 5 bases respectively, with 15 bases between them.